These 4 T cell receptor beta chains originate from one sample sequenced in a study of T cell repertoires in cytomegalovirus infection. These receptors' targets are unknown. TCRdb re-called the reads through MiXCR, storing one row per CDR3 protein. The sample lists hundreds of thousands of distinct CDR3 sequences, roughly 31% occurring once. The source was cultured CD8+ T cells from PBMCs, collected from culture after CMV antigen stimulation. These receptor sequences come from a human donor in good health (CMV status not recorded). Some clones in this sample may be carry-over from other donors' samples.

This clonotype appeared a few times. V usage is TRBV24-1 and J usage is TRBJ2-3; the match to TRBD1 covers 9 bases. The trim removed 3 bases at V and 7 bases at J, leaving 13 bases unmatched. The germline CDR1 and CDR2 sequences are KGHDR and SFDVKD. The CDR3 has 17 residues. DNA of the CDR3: TGTGCCACCAGTGATGTTTCCCCGGGACAGGGCTCTCATACGCAGTATTTT. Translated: CATSDVSPGQGSHTQYF.

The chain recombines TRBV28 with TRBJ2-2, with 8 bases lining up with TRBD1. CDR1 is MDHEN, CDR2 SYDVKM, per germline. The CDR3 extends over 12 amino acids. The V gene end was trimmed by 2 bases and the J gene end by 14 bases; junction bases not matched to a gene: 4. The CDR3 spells CASSLRTGSLFF. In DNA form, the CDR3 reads TGTGCCAGCAGTTTAAGGACAGGGTCCCTGTTTTTT. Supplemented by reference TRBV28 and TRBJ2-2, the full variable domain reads DVKVTQSSRYLVKRTGEKVFLECVQDMDHENMFWYRQDPGLGLRLIYFSYDVKMKEKGDIPEGYSVSREKKERFSLILESASTNQTSMYLCASSLRTGSLFFGEGSRLTVL.

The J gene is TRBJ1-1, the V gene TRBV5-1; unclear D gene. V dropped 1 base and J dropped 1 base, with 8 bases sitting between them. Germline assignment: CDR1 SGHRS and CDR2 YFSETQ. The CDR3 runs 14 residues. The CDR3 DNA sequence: TGCGCCAGCAGCTTGCCTCACAGGAACACTGAAGCTTTCTTT. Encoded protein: CASSLPHRNTEAFF.

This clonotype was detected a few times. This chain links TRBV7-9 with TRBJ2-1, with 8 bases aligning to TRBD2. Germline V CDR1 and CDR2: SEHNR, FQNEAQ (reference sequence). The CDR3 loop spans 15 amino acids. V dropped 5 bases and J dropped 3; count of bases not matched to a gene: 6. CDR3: CASSPIGGVYNEQFF. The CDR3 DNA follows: TGTGCCAGCAGCCCTATCGGGGGGGTCTACAATGAGCAGTTCTTC.